This T cell receptor (beta chain) derives from a study of blood T cell repertoires in COVID-19. On the study more broadly: The analysed material was cDNA or gDNA that came from T cells, B-cell-depleted T cells, or PBMCs.

Turning to this clone: Other DNA sequences in this specimen translate into the identical CDR3.

Per the study methods: Nucleated cell counts were estimated from reference gene primer amplification. Using immunoSEQ multiplex PCR, the repertoire was profiled, and TCRdb retains in-frame clones only, with some absent. V and J calls plus clone size are reproduced from that table; the DNA served to infer D and trimming. The sample carries 270,000 or so clones, about 89% recorded once. This TCR was sampled from a woman in her forties who had recovered from COVID-19. Sequencing input: peripheral blood.

CDR3 residues: CASSPPGTGATEAFF. For the CDR3, the DNA is TGTGCCAGCAGTCCACCCGGGACAGGGGCCACTGAAGCTTTCTTT. The V gene is TRBV28, the J gene TRBJ1-1; 10 nucleotides line up with TRBD1. This CDR3 has 15 residues. The germline V gene encodes CDR1 MDHEN and CDR2 SYDVKM. The ends lost 5 bases at V and 4 bases at J; junction bases unmatched: 7.